Described below is a single TCR delta chain sequence and its context. This clone was seen more than once but under ten times. The antigen this receptor binds is unknown. TCRdb records a much larger clone's protein for this DNA, with a difference at residue 16 that likely arises from a read error; the protein given is the translation of the DNA. This record comes from a study of γδ T cells in repeated Plasmodium falciparum infection (dated by TCRdb to about 2021). Regarding the study in general: Malian children exposed to intense seasonal malaria transmission were enrolled in the natural-infection arm and compared with Australian children matched for age and gender. Using both natural infection in Mali and controlled human malaria infection, the study looked at the way repeated Plasmodium falciparum infection shapes the human gammadelta T cell repertoire. Malian gammadelta TCR repertoires were analysed cross-sectionally during no-transmission periods and were analysed longitudinally across acute febrile malaria episodes. Four controlled human malaria infections were administered to five or six malaria-naive U.S. adults over about 630 days by bites from P. falciparum NF54-infected Anopheles stephensi mosquitoes. Samples were collected from controlled-infection subjects at baseline, immediately before selected infections, and 21 days after each infection.

The library was prepared using multiplex PCR. The listed sequencing device is Illumina MiSeq. Both TCR gamma (TRG) and TCR delta (TRD) chains were sequenced from each sorted gammadelta T cell sample. Per the original workflow: Clonotype tree plots, accumulated frequency of the top 20 clonotypes, diversity index (DI) and D75 metrics were included in the repertoire analyses. TCRdb called clones from the public reads with CATT, and repeated DNA sequences were later combined into one row. TCRdb's processing, not the authors' own work, is the source of the V and J calls. The sample has around 50,000 delta-chain clones on record, around 1.7% of them singletons. Clones ranked in the top ten supply approximately 16% of the sample. Overall results and qualifications from the work: Generalizability was limited because the Malian cohort came from a small rural village made up predominantly of one ethnic group. Analysis of inter-individual variability in gammadelta T cell responses was limited by the small size of the controlled-infection cohort.

The specimen sequenced was gamma-delta T cells from blood. This sequence originates from a pool of human donors (malaria-infected and uninfected, not separated).

In nucleotides, the sequence is TGTGCTCTTGGGCCGCGAATCTTTCCCCCACTCTACTACCAGAGGAGAACTGATAAACTCATCTTT. This sequence encodes CALGPRIFPPLYYQRRTDKLIF. The V gene is TRDV1 and the J gene is TRDJ1, with the D gene too uncertain to name. The V end loses 5 bases and the J end loses 5 bases, and a stretch of 39 bases separates them. The CDR1 and CDR2 encoded by the germline V gene are TSWWSYY and QGS. The CDR3, from cysteine to phenylalanine, totals 22 residues. Just CDR3 DNA is preserved here, 66 bases in frame from base 1.